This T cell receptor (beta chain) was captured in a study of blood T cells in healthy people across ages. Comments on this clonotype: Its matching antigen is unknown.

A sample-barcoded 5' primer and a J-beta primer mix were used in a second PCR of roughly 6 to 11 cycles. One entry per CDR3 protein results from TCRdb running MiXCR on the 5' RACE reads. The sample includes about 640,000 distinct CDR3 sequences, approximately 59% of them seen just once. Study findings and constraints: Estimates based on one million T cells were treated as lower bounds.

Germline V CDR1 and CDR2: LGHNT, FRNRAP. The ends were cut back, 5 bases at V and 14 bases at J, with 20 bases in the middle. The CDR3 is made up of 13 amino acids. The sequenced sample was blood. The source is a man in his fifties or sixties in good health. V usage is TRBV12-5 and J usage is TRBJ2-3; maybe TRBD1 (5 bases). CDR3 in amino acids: CASGNSGAPVLYF. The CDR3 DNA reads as TGTGCTAGTGGTAACTCTGGGGCACCGGTGTTGTATTTT.